The sequence of this T cell receptor beta chain was determined in a study of cytomegalovirus exposure and HLA in healthy donors (TCRdb year 2017). Describing the broader study: According to an earlier analysis of 550 to 700 of the donors, roughly 180 million T cells yielded 120 million or so unique TCR beta sequences and 250 to 350 Gb of sequence data. The study was designed to test whether signatures of past pathogen exposure could be identified by cataloging public T cell receptors. About 310 gigabases of sequencing data and roughly 90 million unique TCR sequences were included in an early release covering about 700 HLA-typed donors. Among under 450 genotyped donors of the cohort, an average of around 240,000 unique TCR beta nucleotide sequences were sequenced per donor, roughly 18% of them non-productive. Class I and class II HLA loci were covered by the typing at four-digit resolution. Every discovery cohort repertoire had been produced on one sequencing platform. The study profiled the T cell repertoires of 666 subjects by immunosequencing and related them to cytomegalovirus serostatus. The genetic ancestry cluster associated with self-reported Caucasian donors included 81% of the 350 to 500 genotyped donors. Several DR-DQ haplotypes were treated as single units for association and clustering because of strong linkage in the cohort. In addition to the first cohort of roughly 700 subjects, a separate validation cohort of about 120 different subjects was used. A later genetic analysis took genome-wide SNP genotypes for about three fifths of the roughly 670 donors and used that subset as a discovery cohort. The number of typed donors differed by locus: roughly 620-640 for A, B, C, DRB1 and DQB1; approximately 520 for DQA1; about 600 for DPA1; and some 430 for DPB1. The study combined high-throughput TCR immunosequencing, statistical association of individual TCRs with disease status, and machine learning to predict cytomegalovirus infection status. An earlier analysis of 587 of the donors applied high-throughput TCR beta sequencing to assess whether each TCR beta V gene segment acted as functional or pseudogenic. A later analysis re-analyzed previously published TCR beta repertoires from approximately 700 donors and added high-resolution HLA genotyping to study TCR occurrence patterns. Donor age, sex, ethnicity and CMV serostatus were compiled together with the repertoire data. Rather than drawing on any new phenotypic data, the later analysis identified candidate immune exposures from TCR beta sequences and the way those sequences occurred across donors.

Library generation was performed with the immunoSEQ multiplex PCR assay. A mixture of 60 forward primers for TCR Vbeta segments and 13 reverse primers for TCR Jbeta segments was used in the multiplex PCR. The CDR3 region of rearranged TCR beta genes was amplified from genomic DNA with a multiplex PCR assay. Amplified TCR beta libraries were sequenced as 87-base-pair reads on the Illumina HiSeq System. As for how the authors treated the data: Across the 670 or so repertoires, a later analysis counted 75 million to 90 million unique TCR beta chains, around 11 million of which were shared by at least two donors. To remove PCR and sequencing errors, raw reads were error-corrected and collapsed into unique sequences using a nearest-neighbor algorithm that merged closely related sequences. CDR3 sequences were aligned to IMGT reference sequences to assign V, D and J gene segments. For a sequence to be retained, a match of at least six nucleotides was required to both a V gene segment and a J gene segment. A rearrangement counted as productive if the CDR3 had no stop codons and remained in frame with V and J, and every other rearrangement counted as non-productive. Following IMGT convention, CDR3 was defined as the stretch from the second conserved V-encoded cysteine up to the conserved J-encoded phenylalanine. Sequences without an unambiguous match to a single V gene segment were excluded from the earlier analysis of 500 to 700 of the donors. In an earlier analysis of approximately 500 of the donors, a V segment was called functional when productive rearrangements were above 56.7%, and segregating when the standard deviation between donors exceeded 5%. A statistical classification framework was built for diagnosing cytomegalovirus status from the catalog of TCR beta chain sequences. V and J gene assignment, in a later analysis, came from comparing TCR nucleotide sequences with IMGT/GENE-DB human TR gene sequences. A later analysis assigned CDR3 sequences and most-parsimonious VDJ recombination scenarios with the TCRdist pipeline. A later analysis defined each TCR beta chain by its CDR3 amino acid sequence plus V-gene family, and excluded reads lacking a unique V-gene family. In a later analysis, nearly 600 highly shared, low-generation-probability nucleotide sequences were removed to address suspected cross-contamination and a sequencing artifact. In a later analysis, a clonal expansion index was calculated for each public chain from normalized within-repertoire ranks of inferred template counts. A later analysis computed generation probabilities with a VDJ recombination model fitted to out-of-frame rearrangements, and checked the results against IGoR. In a later analysis, TCR-TCR, TCR-HLA and TCR-CMV co-occurrence was scored with hypergeometric tests, and a repertoire-size bias correction was applied to TCR pairs. False discovery rates were estimated in a later analysis by permuting HLA or CMV assignments 20 times. A later analysis grouped co-occurring TCRs with DBSCAN, adding TCRdist sequence similarity when clustering within HLA-allele-positive subsets. Repertoires with fewer than 30,000 or more than 120,000 public chains were left out of co-occurrence clustering, as were about five repertoires with anomalous nucleotide sharing. TCRdb obtained this table from immuneACCESS and retained in-frame rearrangements with V and J assigned. These tables miss some clones; where compared with another copy, unresolved V genes account for less than half of the shortfall, and the remainder is unexplained. V, J and clone size are those of that table, while D and trimming were read from the DNA. The table kept for this sample lists 40,000 or so clones. In total, the top ten clones hold more than 3% of the sample.

Overall results and qualifications from the work: The 87-base-pair reads could not distinguish some IMGT-functional V segments, including TRBV6-2 and TRBV6-3, so those segments were excluded. Assigning TCR associations to individual alleles was difficult when HLA alleles, especially DR and DQ, strongly co-occurred. V-gene and J-gene trimming of TCR beta chains was associated with a missense DCLRE1C variant in a later genetic analysis, and the association was replicated in an independent cohort. Immune exposure information for the cohort was limited to CMV serostatus. In a later analysis, TCR association rates were found to vary across HLA loci, with the most associated TCRs seen for DRB1 alleles and the fewest for HLA-C alleles. In an earlier analysis of over 550 of the donors, most TCR beta V segments were observed in productive rearrangements about 90% or about 30% of the time, broadly matching IMGT annotations. A later analysis found that HLA-associated TCR beta chains were more clonally expanded and had lower generation probabilities than equally common non-associated chains. Over 15 rarely observed V segments, including chromosome 9 orphons, were excluded from the earlier analysis of approximately 500 of the donors because counts were too low. A further reported finding was that TCR beta sequences accurately predicted the HLA-A and HLA-B alleles for most subjects in the first cohort. It was suggested by the authors that the approach could potentially be generalized to other disease states and immunological phenotypes. A few of the identified cytomegalovirus-associated TCR beta chains were confirmed in vitro to be specific for cytomegalovirus antigens. A total of fewer than 200 TCR beta chains were listed by the study as associated with cytomegalovirus. A later genetic analysis reported fewer N-insertions in productive TCRs among donors in an Asian-associated ancestry cluster than the roughly 700-donor mean. Correlated functional status among segregating V segments might be attributable to linkage disequilibrium, but an unknown experimental factor could not be ruled out. Because some donors lacked HLA typing at each locus, the association tests relied only on the typed subset. In a later analysis, several top co-occurrence clusters were reported to appear linked to parvovirus B19, influenza, CMV and Epstein-Barr virus. This cohort had only TCR beta chains sequenced, and the lack of alpha or paired-chain data limited which features could be detected. Roughly uniform sequencing depth across donors was assumed in presence/absence analyses, although this assumption may not hold. The classifier was reported to diagnose cytomegalovirus status with high specificity and sensitivity in both the original cohort and the validation cohort. Most TCR sequences were seen in very few donors, while some public TCRs were found in many individuals. At a false discovery rate of 0.05, a later analysis linked roughly 17,000 TCR beta sequences to specific HLA alleles. A cluster of highly shared sequence variants was judged likely to be a technical artifact of the sequencing pipeline. Most CMV-associated TCR beta chains appeared to be HLA-restricted in a later analysis, and the HLA associations seemed to be driven largely by CMV exposure.

The cohort consisted of some 670 healthy bone marrow donors. All cohort members were sampled while nominally healthy, although unrecorded immune exposures were likely present. The donor was CMV seropositive and was included in the group of approximately 300 seropositive cohort members. A peripheral blood sample was collected from each donor, and TCR beta sequencing was performed on peripheral blood mononuclear cells. Genomic DNA was extracted from the blood cell samples with the Qiagen DNeasy Blood Extraction Kit. There are 14 amino acids in the CDR3, from cysteine to phenylalanine inclusive. The DNA shown is the 42-base CDR3, in frame from base 1. Trimming leaves V shorter by 5 bases and J shorter by 7 bases, with the junction holding 7 bases beyond the gene matches. Reading the germline V gene gives CDR1 SGHRS and CDR2 YFSETQ. With regard to this clone: No cognate antigen has been identified for it.

Material: PBMCs. The sequence came from a woman aged 25 to 39 in good health and CMV-seropositive. This chain joins TRBV5-1 to TRBJ2-7; 12 central nucleotides agree with TRBD2. The CDR3 here reads CASRLAGGPGEQYF. Here is the DNA: TGCGCCAGCAGGCTAGCGGGGGGGCCTGGTGAGCAGTACTTC.